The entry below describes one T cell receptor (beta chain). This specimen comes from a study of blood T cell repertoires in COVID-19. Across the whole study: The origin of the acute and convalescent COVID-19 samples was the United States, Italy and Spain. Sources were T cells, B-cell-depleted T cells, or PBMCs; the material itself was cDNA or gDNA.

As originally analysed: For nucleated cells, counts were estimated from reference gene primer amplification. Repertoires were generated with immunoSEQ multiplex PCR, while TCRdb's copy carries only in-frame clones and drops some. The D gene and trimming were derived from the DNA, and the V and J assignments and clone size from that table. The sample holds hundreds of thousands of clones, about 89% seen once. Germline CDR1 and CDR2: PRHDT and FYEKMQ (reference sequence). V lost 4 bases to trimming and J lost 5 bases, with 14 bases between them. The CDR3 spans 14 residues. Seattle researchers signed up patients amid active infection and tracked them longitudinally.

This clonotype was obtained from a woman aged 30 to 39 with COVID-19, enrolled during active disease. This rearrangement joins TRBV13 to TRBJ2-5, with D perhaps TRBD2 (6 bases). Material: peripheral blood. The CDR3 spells CASSSGLGWETQYF. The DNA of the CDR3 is TGTGCCAGCAGCTCGGGACTGGGTTGGGAGACCCAGTACTTC.